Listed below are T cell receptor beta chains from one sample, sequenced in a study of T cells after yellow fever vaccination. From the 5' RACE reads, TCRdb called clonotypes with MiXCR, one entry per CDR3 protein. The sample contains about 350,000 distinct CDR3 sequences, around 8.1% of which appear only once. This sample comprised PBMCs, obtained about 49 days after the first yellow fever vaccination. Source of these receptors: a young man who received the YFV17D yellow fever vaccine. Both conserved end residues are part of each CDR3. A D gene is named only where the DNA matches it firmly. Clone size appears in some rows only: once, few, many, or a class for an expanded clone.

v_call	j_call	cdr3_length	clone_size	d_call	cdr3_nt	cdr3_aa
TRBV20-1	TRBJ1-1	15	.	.	TGCAGTGCTAGCCCGGGGGCGTGGGGGGACACTGAAGCTTTCTTT	CSASPGAWGDTEAFF
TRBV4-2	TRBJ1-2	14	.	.	TGTGCCAGATTTTGGGGGGATCCTATCTATGGCTACACCTTC	CARFWGDPIYGYTF
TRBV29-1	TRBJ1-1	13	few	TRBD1	TGCAGCGTTGACGGGGGGGACAGCACTGAAGCTTTCTTT	CSVDGGDSTEAFF
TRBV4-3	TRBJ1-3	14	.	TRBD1	TGCGCCAGCAGCCCGGGACAGCAATATGACACCATATATTTT	CASSPGQQYDTIYF
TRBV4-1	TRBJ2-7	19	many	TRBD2	TGCGCCAGCAGCCAAGATCATGGAGCGGGGGGACTCCCTTCCTACGAGCAGTACTTC	CASSQDHGAGGLPSYEQYF
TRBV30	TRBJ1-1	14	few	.	TGTGCCTGGAGTAAGTATGGAAGTTGGACTGAAGCTTTCTTT	CAWSKYGSWTEAFF
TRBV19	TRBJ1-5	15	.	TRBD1	TGTGCCAGTAGTTACACAGGGGTTAGCAATCAGCCCCAGCATTTT	CASSYTGVSNQPQHF
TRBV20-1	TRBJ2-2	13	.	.	TGCAGTGCTAGACTCCCGGTCACCGGGGAGCTGTTTTTT	CSARLPVTGELFF
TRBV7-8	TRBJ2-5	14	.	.	TGTGCCAGCAGCTTACGGGGGAATCAAGAGACCCAGTACTTC	CASSLRGNQETQYF
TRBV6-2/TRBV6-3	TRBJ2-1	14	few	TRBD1	TGTGCCAGTGACCGGGACAGGGGCGCTCATGAGCAGTTCTTC	CASDRDRGAHEQFF
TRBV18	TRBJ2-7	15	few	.	TGTGCCAGCTCACCCCCCGGCACACCAAATTACGAGCAGTACTTC	CASSPPGTPNYEQYF
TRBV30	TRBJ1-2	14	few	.	TGTGCCTGGAGTGACGGAGGGCTGGGGTATGGCTACACCTTC	CAWSDGGLGYGYTF
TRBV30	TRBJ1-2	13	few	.	TGTGCCTGGAGTGTTGCCTCGAACTATGGCTACACCTTC	CAWSVASNYGYTF
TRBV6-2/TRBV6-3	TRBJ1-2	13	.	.	TGTGCCAGCAGTTACGTATCTTGGTATGGCTACACCTTC	CASSYVSWYGYTF
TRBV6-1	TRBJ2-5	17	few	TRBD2	TGTGCCAGCAGTGACACCGGACTAGCGGGGTTGGGTGAGACCCAGTACTTC	CASSDTGLAGLGETQYF
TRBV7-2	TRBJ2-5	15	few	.	TGTGCCAGCAGCTTGACGGAAGGGCAGCAAGAGACCCAGTACTTC	CASSLTEGQQETQYF
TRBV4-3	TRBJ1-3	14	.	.	TGCGCCAGCAGCCAAGAGACGTTCTCGGGCACCATATATTTT	CASSQETFSGTIYF
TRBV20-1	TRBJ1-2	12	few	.	TGCAGTGCTTACAGACAGAACTATGGCTACACCTTC	CSAYRQNYGYTF
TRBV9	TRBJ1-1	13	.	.	TGTGCCAGCAGCGTAGCGGTGGCTACTGAAGCTTTCTTT	CASSVAVATEAFF
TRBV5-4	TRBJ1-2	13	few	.	TGTGCCAGCACCCTCGCGGAGGACTATGGCTACACCTTC	CASTLAEDYGYTF
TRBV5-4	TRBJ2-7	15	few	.	TGTGCCAGCAGCTCGGGTTGGGGGAGCTCCTACGAGCAGTACTTC	CASSSGWGSSYEQYF
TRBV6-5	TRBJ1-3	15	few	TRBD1	TGTGCCAGCAGTTCGACAGGGGTAGGGGGAAACACCATATATTTT	CASSSTGVGGNTIYF
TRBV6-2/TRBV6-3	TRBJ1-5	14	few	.	TGTGCCAGCAGTTACGTCGGGGAGAGTCAGCCCCAGCATTTT	CASSYVGESQPQHF
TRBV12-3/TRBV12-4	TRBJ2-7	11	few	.	TGTGCCAGCTCAACGACCTACGAGCAGTACTTC	CASSTTYEQYF
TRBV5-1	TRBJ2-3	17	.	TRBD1	TGCGCCAGCAGCTTGGCTATAGCAGGGGGAAGCACAGATACGCAGTATTTT	CASSLAIAGGSTDTQYF
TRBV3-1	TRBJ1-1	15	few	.	TGTGCCAGCAGCCAAGAACCGGGAATGAACACTGAAGCTTTCTTT	CASSQEPGMNTEAFF
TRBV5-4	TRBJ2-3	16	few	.	TGTGCCAGCAGCTACCACAGGGAGGGCGGCACAGATACGCAGTATTTT	CASSYHREGGTDTQYF
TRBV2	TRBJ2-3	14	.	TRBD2	TGTGCCAGCCTCGGAGGCGGGGGGGCGGATACGCAGTATTTT	CASLGGGGADTQYF